The 5 T cell receptor beta chains below were found in one sample sequenced in a study of vaccination effects on CD4 cells after COVID-19. Sequencing used immunoSEQ multiplex PCR; TCRdb keeps in-frame clones, though not all of them. Among some 52,000 clones, nearly 80% were seen once, and the ten largest hold approximately 6%. Their antigens remain unidentified. Sequencing in the ViraFEST assay came after antigen-specific CD4+ T cells had been expanded with viral peptide pools, which were used to stimulate PBMC. Isolating CD4+ T cells followed around nine days of culture. Absence of prior SARS-CoV-2 infection characterized the vaccine recipients, who showed negative nucleocapsid antibodies. Sequenced material: CD4+ T cells from PBMCs cultured with HCoV-OC43 spike peptides, taken before COVID-19 vaccination. Subset reported: HCoV-OC43 spike overlapping peptide pool stimulation. These receptor sequences come from a human donor who received a COVID-19 vaccine.

This chain connects TRBV15 to TRBJ1-2, with 10 bases fitting TRBD1. The CDR3 sequence is 16 residues long. Germline V gives CDR1 LNHNV, CDR2 YYDKDF (reference sequence). Trimming at V came to 3 bases and at J to 0 bases, leaving 4 bases not matched to a gene. The CDR3 loop is CATSRGGTGANYGYTF. For the CDR3, the DNA is TGTGCCACCAGCAGGGGGGGGACAGGGGCTAACTATGGCTACACCTTC. The full variable domain, in which reference TRBV15 and TRBJ1-2 provide the parts outside the CDR3, is DAMVIQNPRYQVTQFGKPVTLSCSQTLNHNVMYWYQQKSSQAPKLLFHYYDKDFNNEADTPDNFQSRRPNTSFCFLDIRSPGLGDTAMYLCATSRGGTGANYGYTFGSGTRLTVV.

The chain has TRBV5-8 and TRBJ2-3; D not certain. V was pared by 7 bases and J by 0 bases, with 18 bases between. Germline V CDR1 and CDR2: SGHTS, YDEGEE. The CDR3 is made up of 16 amino acids. The CDR3 DNA follows: TGTGCCAGCCCTTCCTTGGCATCCTTCAGCACAGATACGCAGTATTTT. Translating gives CASPSLASFSTDTQYF.

V usage is TRBV29-1 and J usage is TRBJ1-2; 11 nucleotides agree with TRBD1. The CDR3 covers 16 residues. Germline V CDR1 and CDR2: SQVTM, ANQGSEA. V trimming: 6 bases; J trimming: 8 bases; junction bases outside the gene matches: 17. The CDR3 spells CSVPRPGTGGRGGYTF. CDR3 DNA sequence: TGCAGCGTACCCCGGCCCGGGACAGGGGGACGTGGGGGCTACACCTTC.

This clone turned up a few times. The chain has TRBV5-4 and TRBJ1-2; 7 bases align to TRBD1. The ends lost 4 bases at V and 1 base at J; junction bases unmatched: 4. The CDR3 totals 14 residues. The germline gives CDR1 SGHNT, CDR2 YYREEE (reference sequence). The DNA of the CDR3 is TGTGCCAGCAGCCGACAGGGAGTTAACTATGGCTACACCTTC. It translates to CASSRQGVNYGYTF.

This clone has just one count. The rearrangement joins TRBV5-6 to TRBJ2-5, with 7 bases aligning to TRBD1. The CDR3 totals 13 residues. The germline CDR1 and CDR2 sequences are SGHDT and YYEEEE. With V trimmed by 5 bases and J by 3 bases, 4 bases remained unmatched. DNA for the CDR3: TGTGCCAGCAGGGTGGGGACAGAAGAGACCCAGTACTTC. Its translation: CASRVGTEETQYF.